This TCR beta chain stems from a study of tumor-infiltrating lymphocytes in primary liver carcinoma. Study-level background: Each of the growths was stage T1-T3 N0M0, extending roughly 4.2 to 11 cm across.

A primer in the constant region served to generate TCR beta cDNA from about 470 ng of total RNA. Researchers made the TCR beta libraries by running three nested multiplex PCR rounds with slightly modified ARM-PCR. Use of TRBV1-TRBV30 forward primers with a C-beta reverse primer characterized the first two PCR rounds, which lasted around 9 cycles each. From the multiplex PCR reads, TCRdb called clonotypes with MiXCR, one entry per CDR3 protein. This table holds 310,000 or so distinct CDR3 sequences, about 50% found once. Comment on this clonotype: Antigen: not known.

Whole-study results and caveats: Tumor-adjacent and tumor-blood pairs displayed less overlap than did pairs of tumor regions.

Unsorted whole blood yielded the blood RNA, and germline DNA was also extracted. The CDR3 length is 17 residues. The V gene end was trimmed by 0 bases and the J gene end by 4 bases; junction bases not matched to a gene: 8. Germline V lookup: CDR1 LNHNV, CDR2 YYDKDF (reference sequence). The genes are TRBV15 and TRBJ2-5; TRBD2 matches at 10 bases. The sequencing sample was made of peripheral blood. The sequence came from a woman in her twenties or thirties with primary liver carcinoma and hepatitis B virus infection. CDR3 sequence: CATSRDGLAGVGETQYF. CDR3 sequence (DNA): TGTGCCACCAGCAGAGATGGGCTAGCGGGAGTCGGAGAGACCCAGTACTTC.